Presented here are 15 T cell receptor beta chains from one specimen sequenced in a study of blood T cell repertoires in COVID-19. Some clones are missing from TCRdb's copy, which holds only in-frame ones; the method was immunoSEQ multiplex PCR. In the table there are 400,000 to 450,000 clones, approximately 91% of which are singletons. The sequencing sample was made of peripheral blood. The origin of the receptors is a woman aged 40 to 50 with COVID-19, enrolled during active disease.

This rearrangement joins TRBV7-2 to TRBJ2-2, with a weak D call TRBD2 (7 bases). V was clipped by 5 bases and J by 6 bases, with 13 bases between them. This CDR3 comprises 14 residues. Germline CDR1 reads SGHTA; CDR2 reads FQGNSA. CDR3 loop: CASSQEGGSGELFF. The CDR3, as DNA: TGTGCCAGCAGCCAGGAGGGGGGGTCCGGGGAGCTGTTTTTT.

V gene TRBV5-1 combines with J gene TRBJ1-4; TRBD1 aligns across 7 bases. The CDR3 spans 14 residues. V was pared by 3 bases and J by 8 bases, with 7 bases of the junction left unmatched. Germline V lookup: CDR1 SGHRS, CDR2 YFSETQ. CDR3 amino acids: CASSWSTGNEKLFF. The CDR3 nucleotides are TGCGCCAGCAGCTGGTCGACAGGGAACGAAAAACTGTTTTTT.

The J gene is TRBJ1-2, the V gene TRBV18, with TRBD1 as a possible D gene (5 bases). Trimming pared 3 bases from V and 3 bases from J, leaving 11 bases between. The CDR3 spans 14 residues. Germline V gives CDR1 KGHSH, CDR2 LQKENI. CDR3 region: CASSPRREDYGYTF. Here the CDR3 DNA reads TGTGCCAGCTCACCGCGCAGGGAGGACTATGGCTACACCTTC.

The chain uses TRBV5-1 and TRBJ2-7; D may be TRBD1 (6 bases). Germline-derived CDR1 and CDR2 are SGHRS and YFSETQ. This CDR3 is 14 amino acids long. V gave up 0 bases and J gave up 2 bases, with 9 bases separating them. In DNA, the CDR3 is TGCGCCAGCAGCTTGGGGGGGCAGACCTACGAGCAGTACTTC. Translation: CASSLGGQTYEQYF.

This chain joins TRBV4-3 and TRBJ1-2; 9 bases map to TRBD1. Germline lookup yields CDR1 LGHNA and CDR2 YSLEER. The CDR3 loop spans 16 amino acids. The ends lost 3 bases at V and 5 bases at J; junction bases unmatched: 10. The chain's CDR3 is CASSHESRDREYGYTF. DNA for the CDR3: TGCGCCAGCAGCCATGAAAGCCGGGACAGGGAATATGGCTACACCTTC.

V is TRBV5-4 and J is TRBJ1-5; maybe TRBD1 (6 bases). Germline values: CDR1 SGHNT, CDR2 YYREEE (reference sequence). The CDR3 runs to 16 residues. The ends were cut back, 4 bases at V and 0 bases at J, with 14 bases in the middle. The CDR3 coding sequence is TGTGCCAGCAGCACCTCGACAGGAAATAGCAATCAGCCCCAGCATTTT. It encodes CASSTSTGNSNQPQHF.

DNA for the CDR3: TGTGCCAGCAGTTTAAGATTCAGACAGTCTAGCACAGATACGCAGTATTTT. This translates into CASSLRFRQSSTDTQYF. V gene TRBV7-9 combines with J gene TRBJ2-3; D is perhaps TRBD1 (5 bases). The CDR3 covers 17 residues. Trimming took off 6 bases at V and 0 bases at J, with 19 bases between the two ends. Germline V gives CDR1 SEHNR, CDR2 FQNEAQ (reference sequence).

The chain links TRBV11-2 to TRBJ1-2, with 7 bases fitting TRBD1. The junction had 25 bases not matched to a gene; V was cut back by 2 bases and J by 13 bases. The CDR3 covers 18 residues. CDR1 and CDR2 from the germline V gene are SGHAT and FQNNGV. Here the CDR3 reads CASSLRPHGTAGSSSGTF. For the CDR3, the DNA is TGTGCCAGCAGCTTAAGACCTCACGGGACAGCGGGTTCTTCCTCCGGCACCTTC.

The chain uses TRBV6-5 and TRBJ2-7; the match to TRBD2 covers 10 bases. From germline, CDR1 is MNHEY and CDR2 SVGAGI. This CDR3 has 15 residues. The junction had 4 bases not matched to a gene; V was cut back by 2 bases and J by 3 bases. The CDR3 bases are TGTGCCAGCAGTTACCGAGCGGGAGGGTTCTACGAGCAGTACTTC. Translating it yields CASSYRAGGFYEQYF.

The chain has TRBV28 and TRBJ1-6; 7 nucleotides agree with TRBD1. Germline trimming cut 3 bases from V and 9 bases from J; bases unmatched to any gene: 8. In germline, CDR1 is MDHEN, CDR2 SYDVKM. The CDR3 is made up of 15 amino acids. CDR3 residues: CASSFDDRVRSPLHF. The CDR3 DNA reads TGTGCCAGCAGTTTCGATGACAGGGTTCGTTCACCCCTCCACTTT.

The chain carries TRBV7-2 and TRBJ1-4; 7 positions match TRBD1. The CDR3 is 14 residues long. From germline, CDR1 is SGHTA and CDR2 FQGNSA. The V gene end was trimmed by 5 bases and the J gene end by 7 bases; junction bases not matched to a gene: 7. CDR3 loop: CASSLGQEGEKLFF. In DNA, the CDR3 is TGTGCCAGCAGCCTTGGACAGGAAGGTGAAAAACTGTTTTTT.

The chain has TRBV18 and TRBJ2-3; TRBD2 agrees at 12 bases. This CDR3 has 18 residues. J gave up 0 bases and V 0 bases, and 4 bases lay outside the gene matches. Germline-derived CDR1 and CDR2 are KGHSH and LQKENI. CDR3 residues: CASSPPWTSGISTDTQYF. The CDR3 coding sequence is TGTGCCAGCTCACCACCCTGGACTAGCGGGATAAGCACAGATACGCAGTATTTT.

This chain connects TRBV30 to TRBJ2-5, with no clear D. CDR3 length: 14 residues. Germline V gives CDR1 GTSNPN, CDR2 SVGIG (reference sequence). Trimming removed 5 bases at V and 5 bases at J, with 18 bases between. CDR3 nucleotides: TGTGCCTGGTGGGCTGGGTTTGGGCATGAGACCCAGTACTTC. This translates into CAWWAGFGHETQYF.

This chain uses TRBV19 with TRBJ1-6, with 9 bases that match TRBD1. With V trimmed by 6 bases and J by 4 bases, 10 bases remained unmatched. From germline, CDR1 is LNHDA and CDR2 SQIVND (reference sequence). This CDR3 comprises 17 residues. This CDR3 is CASRTIDRGTYNSPLHF. The CDR3 DNA reads as TGTGCCAGTAGGACGATTGACAGGGGGACTTATAATTCACCCCTCCACTTT.

The chain joins TRBV5-6 to TRBJ1-1; D unresolved. The V gene lost 2 bases and the J gene lost 4 bases, with 18 bases spanning the gap. Germline lookup yields CDR1 SGHDT and CDR2 YYEEEE. The CDR3 has 16 amino acids. This chain's CDR3 is CASSFGNPTGGTEAFF. The CDR3 DNA reads as TGTGCCAGCAGCTTTGGGAATCCGACGGGAGGCACTGAAGCTTTCTTT. Using reference TRBV5-6 and TRBJ1-1 for the parts outside the CDR3, the full variable domain is DAGVTQSPTHLIKTRGQQVTLRCSPKSGHDTVSWYQQALGQGPQFIFQYYEEEERQRGNFPDRFSGHQFPNYSSELNVNALLLGDSALYLCASSFGNPTGGTEAFFGQGTRLTVV.